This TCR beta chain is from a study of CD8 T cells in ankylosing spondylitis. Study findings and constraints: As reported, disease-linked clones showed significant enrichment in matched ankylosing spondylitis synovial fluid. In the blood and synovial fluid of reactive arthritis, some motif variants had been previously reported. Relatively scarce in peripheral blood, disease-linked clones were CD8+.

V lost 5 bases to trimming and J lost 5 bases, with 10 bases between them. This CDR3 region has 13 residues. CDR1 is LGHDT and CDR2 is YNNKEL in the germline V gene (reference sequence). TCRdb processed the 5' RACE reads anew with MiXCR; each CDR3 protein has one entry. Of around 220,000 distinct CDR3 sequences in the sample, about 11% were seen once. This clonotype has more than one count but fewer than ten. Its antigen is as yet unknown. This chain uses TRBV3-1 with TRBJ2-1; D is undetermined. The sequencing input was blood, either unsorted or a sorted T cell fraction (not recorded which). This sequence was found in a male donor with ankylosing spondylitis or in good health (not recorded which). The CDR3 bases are TGTGCCAGCAGCTTTCGGTGGGACAATGAGCAGTTCTTC. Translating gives CASSFRWDNEQFF.